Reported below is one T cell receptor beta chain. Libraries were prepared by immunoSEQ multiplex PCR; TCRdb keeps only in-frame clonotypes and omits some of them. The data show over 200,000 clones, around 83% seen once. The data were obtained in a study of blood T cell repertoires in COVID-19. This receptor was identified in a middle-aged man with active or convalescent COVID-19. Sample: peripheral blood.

The CDR3 DNA reads TGTGCCAGTACGGGGTCAGGGGTCTATGGCTACACCTTC. This translates into CASTGSGVYGYTF. The V gene is TRBV19, the J gene TRBJ1-2, with a weak D call TRBD1 (6 bases). The germline V gene encodes CDR1 LNHDA and CDR2 SQIVND (reference sequence). There are 13 residues in the CDR3. V was clipped by 7 bases and J by 4 bases, with 13 bases between them. Filled out from reference TRBV19 and TRBJ1-2, the complete variable domain reads DGGITQSPKYLFRKEGQNVTLSCEQNLNHDAMYWYRQDPGQGLRLIYYSQIVNDFQKGDIAEGYSVSREKKESFPLTVTSAQKNPTAFYLCASTGSGVYGYTFGSGTRLTVV.